The text below deals with one T cell receptor beta chain. Its antigen is not identified. The sample is drawn from a study of cytomegalovirus exposure and HLA in healthy donors. Study results and limitations: Clusters of TCRs from the first cohort tended to co-occur in the roughly 120 validation repertoires (as a later analysis found). Most TCR sequences were seen very rarely across donors, but some public TCRs occurred in many. The study listed under 200 cytomegalovirus-associated TCR beta chains.

Assay used: immunoSEQ multiplex PCR; TCRdb lists only in-frame clones, some missing. The sample holds about 350,000 clones, roughly nine tenths seen once. This TCR was sampled from a woman younger than 45 in good health and CMV-seropositive. The sequenced material came from PBMCs.

This CDR3 reads CSGGQQGARETQYF. The CDR3 DNA sequence: TGCAGCGGTGGGCAACAGGGGGCGAGGGAGACCCAGTACTTC. The chain combines TRBV29-1 with TRBJ2-5; 9 bases are shared with TRBD1. CDR1 SQVTM and CDR2 ANQGSEA come from the germline V gene. CDR3 size: 14 residues. Trimming cost V 7 bases and J 5 bases; bases outside gene matches: 11.